This T cell receptor beta chain emerged from a study of identical twins. Regarding the study as a whole: Twin sharing of out-of-frame TCR alpha was underestimated by models in monozygotic pairs. Fewer insertions were carried by abundant cord blood beta clonotypes, but none was seen in memory repertoires.

With 5 bases removed from V and 4 bases from J, the gap between germline ends came to 12 bases. Germline CDR1 is SGHTA and CDR2 is FQGNSA. This CDR3 is 13 amino acids long. MiXCR was run by TCRdb on the 5' RACE reads, yielding one entry per CDR3 protein. The data hold 650,000 to 750,000 distinct CDR3 sequences, with 21% observed a single time. Concerning this clonotype: Antigen specificity is unknown.

The sample was also linked to a second study, of T cells expressing NK-cell markers.

The source of this sequence is a woman between 18 and 29 years old in good health. Sequencing was performed on PBMCs. This chain uses TRBV7-2 with TRBJ2-7; D ambiguous. CDR3 DNA sequence: TGTGCCAGCAGCCTGGCAGTGAGGTACGAGCAGTACTTC. The encoded protein is CASSLAVRYEQYF. Based on the CDR3 plus reference TRBV7-2 and TRBJ2-7, the full variable domain is GAGVSQSPSNKVTEKGKDVELRCDPISGHTALYWYRQSLGQGLEFLIYFQGNSAPDKSGLPSDRFSAERTGGSVSTLTIQRTQQEDSAVYLCASSLAVRYEQYFGPGTRLTVT.